This is a list of T cell receptor beta chains from one sample in a study of T cell responses to AZD1222 COVID-19 vaccine. This table comes from immunoSEQ multiplex PCR, and its TCRdb copy is limited to in-frame clones, with some not included. The sample yields just under 150,000 clones, roughly 86% seen once. The input for sequencing was peripheral blood, taken 28 days after the second AZD1222 dose. These receptor sequences come from an adult who received the AZD1222 COVID-19 vaccine. The CDR3 runs from the conserved cysteine through the conserved F or W. Clone size, where shown, is once, few, many, or a class for clones that have expanded.

clone size	V gene	J gene	CDR3 length	CDR3 protein
.	TRBV5-1	TRBJ2-5	19	CASRPGAVGSGIIGETQYF
.	TRBV24-1	TRBJ1-2	12	CATSDGRYGYTF
.	TRBV18	TRBJ1-3	16	CASSDDDGTRGNTIYF
.	TRBV7-9	TRBJ2-7	15	CASSSLRDRTYEQYF
many	TRBV7-9	TRBJ2-1	15	CASSHADTSDNEQFF
few	TRBV27	TRBJ1-1	15	CASSFPGFRVTEAFF
.	TRBV11-2	TRBJ1-2	14	CASSLLTGFYGYTF
.	TRBV5-1	TRBJ2-6	17	CASSLYGPSSGANVLTF
.	TRBV24-1	TRBJ1-2	13	CATQRGLDDGYTF
.	TRBV7-9	TRBJ2-7	14	CASSRGDTSYEQYF
.	TRBV6-5	TRBJ2-1	15	CASHRGQGLGNEQFF
.	TRBV12-2	TRBJ2-7	14	CASRLGRRAYEQYF
few	TRBV7-9	TRBJ1-2	14	CASSSGTGDYGYTF
once	TRBV6-5	TRBJ2-7	14	CASRPASGSYEQYF
.	TRBV15	TRBJ1-2	14	CATSTNRGREGYTF
once	TRBV5-1	TRBJ2-3	16	CASSHGTSGATDTQYF
.	TRBV6-6	TRBJ2-2	17	CASSLGLAGGVAGELFF
.	TRBV7-2	TRBJ1-5	14	CASSLDRGGQPQHF
.	TRBV6-5	TRBJ2-7	16	CASSLASGGSSYEQYF